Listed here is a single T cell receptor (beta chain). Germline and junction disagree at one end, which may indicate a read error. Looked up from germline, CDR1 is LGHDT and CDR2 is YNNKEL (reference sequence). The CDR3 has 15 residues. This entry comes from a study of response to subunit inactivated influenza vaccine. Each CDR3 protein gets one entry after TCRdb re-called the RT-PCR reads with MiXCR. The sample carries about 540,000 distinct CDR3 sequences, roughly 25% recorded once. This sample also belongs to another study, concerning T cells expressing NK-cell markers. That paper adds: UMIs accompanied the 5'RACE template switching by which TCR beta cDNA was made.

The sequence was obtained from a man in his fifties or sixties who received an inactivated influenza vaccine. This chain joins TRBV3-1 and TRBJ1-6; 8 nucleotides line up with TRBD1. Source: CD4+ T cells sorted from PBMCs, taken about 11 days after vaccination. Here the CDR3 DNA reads TGCGCCAGCAGCCAGGTTGACAGGGGTAATTCACCCCTCCACTTT. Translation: CASSQVDRGNSPLHF.